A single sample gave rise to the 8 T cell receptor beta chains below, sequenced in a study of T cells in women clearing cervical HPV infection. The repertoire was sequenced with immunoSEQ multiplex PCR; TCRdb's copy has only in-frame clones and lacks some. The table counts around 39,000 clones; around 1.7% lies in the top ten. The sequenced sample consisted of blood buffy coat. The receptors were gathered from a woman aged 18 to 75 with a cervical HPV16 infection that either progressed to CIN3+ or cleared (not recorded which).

Here the CDR3 reads CATLTGWGLRGETQYF. The CDR3 bases that were read are TGTGCCACCCTAACAGGGTGGGGGCTTCGTGGGGAGACG. V gene TRBV2 combines with J gene TRBJ2-3; D might be TRBD1 (6 bases). The observed sequence ends 3 residues before the CDR3 terminus, with the missing tail filled in from the germline J gene. Germline V gene data show CDR1 as SNHLY and CDR2 as FYNNEI. There are 16 residues in the CDR3.

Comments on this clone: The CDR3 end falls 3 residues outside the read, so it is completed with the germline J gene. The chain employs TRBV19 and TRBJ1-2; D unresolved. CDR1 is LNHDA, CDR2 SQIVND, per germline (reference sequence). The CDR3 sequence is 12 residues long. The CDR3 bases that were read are TGTGCCAGTAGTACCGGCGGGTCGGGC. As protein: CASSTGGSG. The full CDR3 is CASSTGGSGYTF.

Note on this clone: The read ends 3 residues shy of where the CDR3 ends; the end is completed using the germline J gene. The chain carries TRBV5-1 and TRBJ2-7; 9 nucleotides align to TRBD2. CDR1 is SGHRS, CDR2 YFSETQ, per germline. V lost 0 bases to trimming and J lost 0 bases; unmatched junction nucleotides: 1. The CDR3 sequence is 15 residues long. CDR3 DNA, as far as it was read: TGCGCCAGCAGCTTGGGCGGGGGGGCCTCCTACGAG. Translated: CASSLGGGASYE. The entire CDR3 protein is CASSLGGGASYEQYF.

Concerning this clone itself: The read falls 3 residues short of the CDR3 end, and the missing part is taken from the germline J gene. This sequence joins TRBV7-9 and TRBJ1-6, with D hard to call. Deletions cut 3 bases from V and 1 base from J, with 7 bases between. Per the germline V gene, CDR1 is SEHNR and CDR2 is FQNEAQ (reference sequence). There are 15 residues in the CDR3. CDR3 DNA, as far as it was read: TGTGCCAGCAGCTTCTCAGTTTCCTATAATTCACCC. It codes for CASSFSVSYNSP. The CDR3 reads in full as CASSFSVSYNSPLHF.

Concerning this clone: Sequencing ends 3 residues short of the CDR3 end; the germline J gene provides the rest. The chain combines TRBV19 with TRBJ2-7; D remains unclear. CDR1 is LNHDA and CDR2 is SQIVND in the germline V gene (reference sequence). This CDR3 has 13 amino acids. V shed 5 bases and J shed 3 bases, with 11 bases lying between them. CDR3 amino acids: CASSLSSNYEQYF. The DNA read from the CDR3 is TGTGCCAGTAGTCTATCGTCTAACTACGAG.

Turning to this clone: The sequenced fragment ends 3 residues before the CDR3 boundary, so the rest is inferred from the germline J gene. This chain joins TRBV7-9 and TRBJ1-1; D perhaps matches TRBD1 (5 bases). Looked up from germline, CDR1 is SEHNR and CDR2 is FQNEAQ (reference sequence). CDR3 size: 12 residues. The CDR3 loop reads CASSRDSETAFF. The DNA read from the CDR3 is TGTGCCAGCAGTCGGGACTCCGAGACA.

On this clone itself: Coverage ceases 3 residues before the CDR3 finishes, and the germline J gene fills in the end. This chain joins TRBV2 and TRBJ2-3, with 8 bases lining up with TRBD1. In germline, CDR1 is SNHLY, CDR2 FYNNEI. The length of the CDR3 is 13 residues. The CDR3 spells CASSTGGTKTQYF. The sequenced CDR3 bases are TGTGCCAGCAGTACAGGGGGTACGAAGACG.

The CDR3 sequence: CASSLGGSTDQPQHF. The sequenced CDR3 bases are TGTGCCAGCAGCTTAGGTGGCAGTACCGATCAGCCC. J is TRBJ1-5 and V is TRBV7-9, with D unclear. The read ends 3 residues before the CDR3 terminus; that terminus is restored from the germline J gene. The V and J ends lost 1 base and 5 bases respectively, with 12 bases between them. Germline V gene data show CDR1 as SEHNR and CDR2 as FQNEAQ (reference sequence). This CDR3 region has 15 residues.